A selection of T cell receptor beta chains follows, all from one sample in a study of T cells after yellow fever vaccination. TCRdb re-called the 5' RACE reads through MiXCR, storing one row per CDR3 protein. This table holds about 300,000 distinct CDR3 sequences, 8.7% found once. Here the sequenced sample was CD4+ T cells sorted from PBMCs, taken 5 days after the yellow fever booster vaccination. These TCRs come from a man younger than 35 who received the YFV17D yellow fever vaccine. The CDR3 runs from the conserved cysteine through the conserved F or W. A D gene is named only where the DNA matches it firmly. A row's size may be missing; if present it is once, few, many or a size class.

few TRBJ2-1 TRBD2 TRBV12-3/TRBV12-4 CASSLMAGGLEQFF TGTGCCAGCAGTTTAATGGCGGGGGGGCTTGAGCAGTTCTTC
. TRBJ2-2 TRBD1 TRBV28 CASSSTGERSGELFF TGTGCCAGCAGTTCGACAGGGGAGCGGTCCGGGGAGCTGTTTTTT
many TRBJ1-2 . TRBV4-3 CASSQGLQGISYTF TGCGCCAGCAGCCAGGGACTACAGGGTATTAGCTACACCTTC
. TRBJ1-5 . TRBV12-3/TRBV12-4 CASSLGIGQPQHF TGTGCCAGCAGTTTAGGGATAGGTCAGCCCCAGCATTTT
few TRBJ2-3 TRBD2 TRBV20-1 CSSPGGGASTDTQYF TGCAGTTCCCCCGGCGGGGGGGCTAGCACAGATACGCAGTATTTT
many TRBJ2-3 TRBD2 TRBV4-3 CASSDAGGIMDTQYF TGCGCCAGCAGCGACGCGGGGGGGATTATGGATACGCAGTATTTT
. TRBJ2-2 . TRBV7-9 CASSSNTGAGTGELFF TGTGCCAGCAGCTCGAATACCGGGGCCGGCACCGGGGAGCTGTTTTTT
many TRBJ2-3 TRBD2 TRBV10-2 CASSEYPLAGYTDTQYF TGCGCCAGCAGTGAGTACCCCCTAGCGGGGTACACAGATACGCAGTATTTT
. TRBJ1-2 . TRBV20-1 CSASRGYGYTF TGCAGTGCTAGCCGAGGCTATGGCTACACCTTC
. TRBJ2-2 TRBD1 TRBV7-3 CASSPGQKTGELFF TGTGCCAGCAGCCCGGGACAGAAGACCGGGGAGCTGTTTTTT
many TRBJ2-3 . TRBV7-7 CASSLVGGDTQYF TGTGCCAGCAGCTTGGTTGGTGGGGATACGCAGTATTTT
. TRBJ2-5 TRBD1 TRBV5-4 CASSSRDREETQYF TGTGCCAGCAGCTCGAGGGACAGAGAAGAGACCCAGTACTTC
few TRBJ1-2 TRBD1 TRBV27 CASSDRGIFGAYTF TGTGCCAGTTCGGACAGGGGAATTTTTGGGGCCTACACCTTC
. TRBJ1-6 . TRBV25-1 CASSEGPRHSYNSPLHF TGTGCCAGCAGTGAGGGGCCAAGGCACTCCTATAATTCACCCCTCCACTTT
. TRBJ2-3 . TRBV2 CASRLGTPREQYF TGTGCCAGCAGGCTAGGGACCCCAAGAGAGCAGTATTTT
. TRBJ2-1 . TRBV30 CAWSQGGPYNEQFF TGTGCCTGGTCTCAGGGGGGTCCTTACAATGAGCAGTTCTTC